This TCR beta chain was recorded in a study of tumor-infiltrating lymphocytes in oesophageal squamous cell carcinoma. Germline values: CDR1 SGHVS, CDR2 FNYEAQ. The V end lost 4 bases, the J end lost 15 bases, and 22 bases lay between the germline ends. There are 14 residues in the CDR3. TCRdb reprocessed the PCR reads via MiXCR and lists one record per CDR3 protein. The sample carries just over 15,000 distinct CDR3 sequences, over 50% recorded once. Sequencing used esophageal tumor tissue. The chain has TRBV7-6 and TRBJ2-4; D possibly corresponds to TRBD2 (5 bases). This clonotype was obtained from a female donor with esophageal squamous cell carcinoma. DNA for the CDR3: TGTGCCAGCAGCTCCTTTTTAAACACCGGGGAGCTGTACTTC. Translated, it gives CASSSFLNTGELYF.